These 29 T cell receptor beta chains share one sample of origin, sequenced in a study of CD8+ T cells in alopecia areata listed by TCRdb under 2018. The time point label of this sample denotes: about 4 weeks on oral tofacitinib. In light of the paper, this sample's treatment or condition label describes: oral pan-JAK inhibitor, 5-10 mg twice daily. Library preparation was by the immunoSEQ multiplex PCR assay. RNA was extracted from all samples and reverse transcribed into cDNA, which served as template for TCR sequencing. TCRdb mirrors the immuneACCESS table, restricted to in-frame sequences. Some clones are absent from its copies; in checked studies, under half trace to an unresolved V gene, and the reason for the others is unknown. For this sample there are some 240,000 clones; more than 45% appear just once. The ten largest clones capture 1.6% of the sample. Sequences were derived from CD4+ T cells sorted from blood, sampled at week 4, from a patient treated with tofacitinib. These receptors all stem from a human donor with alopecia areata.

This clone was detected only once. This rearrangement joins TRBV15 to TRBJ2-5; 10 bases map to TRBD2. The ends lost 1 base at V and 4 bases at J; junction bases unmatched: 18. Per germline, CDR1 LNHNV and CDR2 YYDKDF (reference sequence). The CDR3 runs to 20 residues. CDR3 sequence: CATSRVRVSGGWNGVETQYF. The CDR3 DNA is TGTGCCACCAGCAGAGTTCGTGTTAGCGGGGGGTGGAATGGAGTAGAGACCCAGTACTTC.

This sequence joins TRBV29-1 and TRBJ2-4, with 7 bases aligning to TRBD1. CDR3 length: 12 residues. Germline V lookup: CDR1 SQVTM, CDR2 ANQGSEA. V was clipped by 4 bases and J by 8 bases; unmatched bases: 5. The CDR3: CSVARQGDIQYF. The CDR3 region has the DNA TGCAGCGTTGCAAGACAGGGTGACATTCAGTACTTC.

This clone was observed a handful of times. This sequence joins TRBV6-6 and TRBJ2-5; D is unresolved. The CDR3 extends over 14 amino acids. In germline, CDR1 is MNHNY, CDR2 SVGAGI (reference sequence). The V end lost 3 bases, the J end lost 5 bases, and 13 bases lay between the germline ends. The CDR3 region has the DNA TGTGCCAGCAGTTATCTGTTTCGCTTGGAGACCCAGTACTTC. It translates to CASSYLFRLETQYF.

This chain uses TRBV25-1 with TRBJ1-2; D gene uncertain. The CDR3 is made up of 15 amino acids. Germline CDR1 is MGHDK and CDR2 is SYGVNS. Trimming took 3 bases from V and 2 from J, leaving 13 bases between them. CDR3 DNA: TGTGCCAGCAGTGAGACCACCATGGAGAACTATGGCTACACCTTC. It translates to CASSETTMENYGYTF.

This chain joins TRBV2 and TRBJ2-2, with TRBD2 identical over 10 bases. V shed 5 bases, J shed 2 bases, and the junction held 2 bases outside the gene matches. Germline CDR1 SNHLY, CDR2 FYNNEI. The CDR3 has 15 residues. CDR3 sequence (DNA): TGTGCCAGCAGTATAGCGGGGGGAAACACCGGGGAGCTGTTTTTT. It is translated as CASSIAGGNTGELFF.

This chain uses TRBV29-1 with TRBJ2-5, with 8 bases fitting TRBD1. CDR3 length: 12 amino acids. The junction had 5 bases not matched to a gene; V was cut back by 7 bases and J by 4 bases. Germline CDR1 SQVTM, CDR2 ANQGSEA. The CDR3 reads CSASGQGETQYF. DNA of the CDR3: TGCAGCGCTTCAGGACAGGGAGAGACCCAGTACTTC.

V usage is TRBV30 and J usage is TRBJ1-2, with TRBD1 matching over 7 bases. The J segment lost 7 bases and the V segment lost 0 bases, leaving 11 bases of the junction unmatched. Germline CDR1 reads GTSNPN; CDR2 reads SVGIG (reference sequence). This CDR3 comprises 15 residues. CDR3 sequence (DNA): TGTGCCTGGAGTGTCACGGGACAGTCGTCCTTTGGCTACACCTTC. Protein: CAWSVTGQSSFGYTF.

The rearrangement joins TRBV4-1 to TRBJ1-2; no clear D gene. This CDR3 is 16 amino acids long. CDR1 is MGHRA, CDR2 YSYEKL, per germline. Trimming removed 5 bases from V and 3 bases from J, with 19 bases in between. CDR3 sequence reads: CASSEHDQARYYGYTF. CDR3 DNA sequence: TGCGCCAGCAGCGAGCATGACCAGGCCAGATACTATGGCTACACCTTC.

The chain employs TRBV7-3 and TRBJ2-6; no reliable D call. Trimming removed 3 bases at V and 2 bases at J, with 5 bases between. Germline values: CDR1 SGHTA, CDR2 FQGTGA. This CDR3 is built from 14 residues. CDR3 loop: CASSFLAGANVLTF. The CDR3 DNA is TGTGCCAGCAGCTTTCTAGCTGGGGCCAACGTCCTGACTTTC.

This clone was counted between two and nine times. The chain is built from TRBV27 and TRBJ2-6; tentatively, D is TRBD1 (5 bases). V gave up 6 bases and J gave up 9 bases, with 15 bases separating them. Germline V gene sequence: CDR1 MNHEY, CDR2 SMNVEV (reference sequence). The CDR3 length is 14 residues. The CDR3 DNA is TGTGCCAGCAGCCCCTGGGGCAGGGACAACGTCCTGACTTTC. The encoded protein is CASSPWGRDNVLTF.

This clone was counted once. This chain links TRBV30 with TRBJ2-2; no definite D call. V gave up 5 bases and J gave up 5 bases, with 18 bases separating them. The CDR3 covers 15 residues. Per germline, CDR1 GTSNPN and CDR2 SVGIG (reference sequence). CDR3 amino acids: CAWQVPRPATGELFF. CDR3 nucleotides: TGTGCCTGGCAGGTCCCCCGTCCAGCAACCGGGGAGCTGTTTTTT. Full variable domain (outside the CDR3, taken from reference TRBV30 and TRBJ2-2): SQTIHQWPATLVQPVGSPLSLECTVEGTSNPNLYWYRQAAGRGLQLLFYSVGIGQISSEVPQNLSASRPQDRQFILSSKKLLLSDSGFYLCAWQVPRPATGELFFGEGSRLTVL.

A note on this clone: A read error may account for a junction end that differs from germline. The genes are TRBV29-1 and TRBJ2-3, with 7 bases aligning to TRBD1. Per the germline V gene, CDR1 is SQVTM and CDR2 is ANQGSEA. The CDR3 is 13 amino acids. The chain's CDR3 is CSGRDSNTDMQYF. Here the CDR3 DNA reads TGCAGCGGAAGGGACAGTAACACAGATATGCAGTATTTT.

The chain recombines TRBV4-3 with TRBJ2-1; D not certain. Germline values: CDR1 LGHNA, CDR2 YSLEER. Trimming cost V 0 bases and J 10 bases, with 10 bases left between them. This CDR3 spans 13 amino acids. The CDR3 nucleotides are TGCGCCAGCAGCCAAGATTTTCGGGTAGAGCAGTTCTTC. It yields the protein CASSQDFRVEQFF.

V gene TRBV6-1 combines with J gene TRBJ1-2, with D hard to call. Germline lookup yields CDR1 MNHNS and CDR2 SASEGT. The CDR3 contains 15 residues. With 3 bases removed from V and 1 base from J, the gap between germline ends came to 12 bases. This CDR3 reads CASSEGYRINYGYTF. CDR3 coding DNA: TGTGCCAGCAGTGAGGGTTATAGGATTAACTATGGCTACACCTTC.

V is TRBV6-5 and J is TRBJ1-6, with D perhaps TRBD1 (5 bases). This CDR3 has 15 residues. The V end was cut by 2 bases, the J end by 7 bases, with 12 bases between. Germline V gives CDR1 MNHEY, CDR2 SVGAGI. The CDR3 DNA is TGTGCCAGCAGTTACGGCTCAGGGATGAATTCACCCCTCCACTTT. Translating it yields CASSYGSGMNSPLHF.

The V call is TRBV6-1, the J call TRBJ2-5, with no clear D. Germline values: CDR1 MNHNS, CDR2 SASEGT. V gave up 3 bases and J gave up 8 bases, with 7 bases separating them. This CDR3 region has 11 residues. In nucleotides, the CDR3 is TGTGCCAGCAGTGAGTCGGTAACCCAGTACTTC. Translated: CASSESVTQYF.

This chain links TRBV13 with TRBJ1-6; possible D gene TRBD1, 6 bases. The CDR3 loop spans 16 amino acids. From germline, CDR1 is PRHDT and CDR2 FYEKMQ (reference sequence). Trimming removed 6 bases from V and 0 bases from J, with 12 bases in between. DNA for the CDR3: TGTGCCAGCAGAGGGGACACGAGCTCCTATAATTCACCCCTCCACTTT. Its protein is CASRGDTSSYNSPLHF.

This chain uses TRBV6-6 with TRBJ2-5; TRBD1 matches at 7 bases. CDR1 is MNHNY, CDR2 SVGAGI, per germline (reference sequence). The CDR3 has 15 residues. V lost 6 bases and J lost 1; bases outside the gene matches: 8. For the CDR3, the DNA is TGTGCCAGCAGGACAGGGATGAGGGGCCAAGAGACCCAGTACTTC. Translation: CASRTGMRGQETQYF.

The chain has TRBV9 and TRBJ2-7; either TRBD1 or TRBD2 may supply D (5 bases each). The germline V and J ends were trimmed by 5 bases and 7 bases, with 16 bases remaining between them. Looked up from germline, CDR1 is SGDLS and CDR2 is YYNGEE. The CDR3 consists of 13 residues. Here the CDR3 DNA reads TGTGCCAGCAGAGATGAGGGGTCGTGGGAGCAGTACTTC. It translates to CASRDEGSWEQYF. The variable domain in full, completed from reference TRBV9 and TRBJ2-7, reads DSGVTQTPKHLITATGQRVTLRCSPRSGDLSVYWYQQSLDQGLQFLIQYYNGEERAKGNILERFSAQQFPDLHSELNLSSLELGDSALYFCASRDEGSWEQYFGPGTRLTVT.

The CDR3 bases are TGCAGCGTACAGAAATCTGGGGCCAACGTCCTGACTTTC. Its translation: CSVQKSGANVLTF. The chain has TRBV29-1 and TRBJ2-6; the D is unclear. Germline V lookup: CDR1 SQVTM, CDR2 ANQGSEA. V lost 6 bases, J lost 1 base, and 7 bases lay in between. This CDR3 contains 13 residues.

The sample holds a few counts of this clone. The chain recombines TRBV7-7 with TRBJ2-7; 10 bases agree with TRBD2. CDR1 is SSHAT and CDR2 is FNYEAQ in the germline V gene (reference sequence). Unmatched junction bases numbered 9, after V lost 5 bases and J lost 5 bases. This CDR3 spans 15 amino acids. The CDR3 loop reads CASSELGLAGDEQYF. The CDR3 region has the DNA TGTGCCAGCAGCGAATTAGGGCTAGCGGGGGACGAGCAGTACTTC.

The chain combines TRBV27 with TRBJ1-2; TRBD1 might be the D (5 bases). The length of the CDR3 is 13 residues. Trimming pared 3 bases from V and 8 bases from J, leaving 13 bases between. CDR1 is MNHEY and CDR2 is SMNVEV in the germline V gene (reference sequence). The CDR3 spells CASSFAGIGGYTF. CDR3 sequence (DNA): TGTGCCAGCAGTTTTGCAGGGATTGGAGGCTACACCTTC.

This chain connects TRBV29-1 to TRBJ2-7; weak D call: TRBD1 (7 bases). V was pared by 4 bases and J by 2 bases, with 12 bases between. This CDR3 spans 13 amino acids. Germline CDR1 reads SQVTM; CDR2 reads ANQGSEA. CDR3: CSVAEGAAYEQYF. In nucleotides, the CDR3 is TGCAGCGTTGCGGAGGGGGCGGCCTACGAGCAGTACTTC.

CDR3 sequence reads: CASSLHRGGSEKLFF. DNA for the CDR3: TGCGCCAGCAGCCTTCACAGGGGTGGGAGTGAAAAACTGTTTTTT. The V gene is TRBV4-3, the J gene TRBJ1-4; TRBD1 matches at 7 bases. V was pared by 4 bases and J by 7 bases, with 9 bases of the junction left unmatched. Germline V CDR1 and CDR2: LGHNA, YSLEER. The CDR3 sequence is 15 residues long.

The chain carries TRBV12-5 and TRBJ2-3; D is undetermined. The germline V gene has CDR1 LGHNT and CDR2 FRNRAP. This CDR3 is 13 amino acids long. The V gene lost 7 bases and the J gene lost 4 bases, with 12 bases spanning the gap. The CDR3 nucleotides read TGTGCTAGTGCACCTCAGGCCTCAGATACGCAGTATTTT. Amino acids: CASAPQASDTQYF.

This rearrangement joins TRBV18 to TRBJ1-2; D remains unclear. There are 14 residues in the CDR3. V was cut by 2 bases and J by 8 bases, with 15 bases left in between. Germline assignment: CDR1 KGHSH and CDR2 LQKENI. The CDR3 spells CASSPTLGPLGYTF. The CDR3 region has the DNA TGTGCCAGCTCACCAACGCTAGGACCGCTAGGCTACACCTTC.

The chain links TRBV5-1 to TRBJ2-7; D perhaps matches TRBD1 (5 bases). There are 13 residues in the CDR3. V lost 1 base, J lost 4 bases, and 9 bases lay in between. Germline CDR1 reads SGHRS; CDR2 reads YFSETQ. This CDR3 is CASSLTGFYEQYF. CDR3 DNA sequence: TGCGCCAGCAGCTTGACAGGTTTTTACGAGCAGTACTTC. Combining the CDR3 with reference TRBV5-1 and TRBJ2-7 gives the whole variable domain KAGVTQTPRYLIKTRGQQVTLSCSPISGHRSVSWYQQTPGQGLQFLFEYFSETQRNKGNFPGRFSGRQFSNSRSEMNVSTLELGDSALYLCASSLTGFYEQYFGPGTRLTVT.

This chain links TRBV5-1 with TRBJ2-5; tentative D call: TRBD1 (6 bases). The CDR3 runs 13 residues. V lost 4 bases to trimming and J lost 5 bases, with 12 bases between them. The germline V gene encodes CDR1 SGHRS and CDR2 YFSETQ. The CDR3 DNA sequence: TGCGCCAGCAGCCGCGACAGGTTGGAGACCCAGTACTTC. It encodes CASSRDRLETQYF.

In the case of this clone: Other DNA sequences within the sample encode an identical CDR3. The genes are TRBV27 and TRBJ1-1; D is uncertain. Germline loops: CDR1 MNHEY, CDR2 SMNVEV (reference sequence). This CDR3 spans 13 amino acids. The V gene lost 3 bases and the J gene lost 1 base, with 6 bases spanning the gap. The CDR3 nucleotides are TGTGCCAGCAGTTTGAGGGAGAACACTGAAGCTTTCTTT. Protein product: CASSLRENTEAFF.